A single sample is the source of the 17 T cell receptor beta chains below, sequenced in a study of CXCR3-negative and CXCR3-positive naive CD8 T cells. Study-wide results and caveats: The study found more hydrophobic TRB CDR3s in CXCR3-positive naive cells than in CXCR3-negative naive cells.

These TCRs are of unknown antigen specificity. Preparation of TRB cDNA libraries relied on 5' RACE carrying UMI labels. Following a re-call of the 5' RACE reads, TCRdb has one entry per CDR3 protein and lacks DNA. The repertoire table contains around 140,000 distinct CDR3 sequences. Sequenced: naive CXCR3+ CD8+ T cells from blood. Subset noted: CD45RO-CCR7+CD27+CD95- naive CD8+ T cells expressing CXCR3 (TNR3+). The receptors were gathered from a human donor in good health. Some clones in this sample may be carry-over from other donors' samples.

V usage is TRBV5-1 and J usage is TRBJ2-7. The CDR3 extends over 15 amino acids. Germline assignment: CDR1 SGHRS and CDR2 YFSETQ. CDR3 residues: CASSLGPTNPCEQYF.

The V call is TRBV12-3 or TRBV12-4, the J call TRBJ1-6; the D gene TCRdb calls, TRBD1, cannot be checked with no DNA. This CDR3 region has 17 residues. The CDR3 here is CATSETGLSSYNSPLHF.

V gene TRBV15 combines with J gene TRBJ1-1; TCRdb designates TRBD1, a call that cannot be tested without DNA. CDR3 length equals 16 residues. The germline gives CDR1 LNHNV, CDR2 YYDKDF (reference sequence). CDR3 amino acids: CATSRGLQGMNTEAFF.

The rearrangement joins TRBV6-5 to TRBJ2-1; TCRdb's D call, TRBD1, is unchecked because there is no DNA. Germline loops: CDR1 MNHEY, CDR2 SVGAGI. This CDR3 contains 14 residues. The CDR3 sequence is CASSYEGDTDEQFF.

The chain links TRBV7-9 to TRBJ2-7; TCRdb's D call, TRBD1, is unchecked because there is no DNA. The CDR3 is 16 amino acids. CDR1 is SEHNR and CDR2 is FQNEAQ in the germline V gene (reference sequence). The CDR3 sequence is CASSPQPGPDFYEQYF.

The chain employs TRBV7-6 and TRBJ2-3; TCRdb's D call of TRBD1 is untestable without DNA. The CDR3 spans 15 residues. Germline V gives CDR1 SGHVS, CDR2 FNYEAQ. CDR3: CASSPSGGLTDTQYF.

V gene TRBV6-5 combines with J gene TRBJ1-6. The CDR3 sequence is 18 residues long. CDR1 is MNHEY and CDR2 is SVGAGI in the germline V gene. CDR3 amino acids: CASSYSHSPASGNSPLHF.

V and J are TRBV2 and TRBJ1-6; TCRdb lists TRBD1, though no DNA is available to test this call. The CDR3 covers 14 residues. The V gene's germline CDR1 is SNHLY and CDR2 FYNNEI. The CDR3 sequence is CASSAGTGFSPLHF.

The genes are TRBV2 and TRBJ2-2. CDR1 is SNHLY and CDR2 is FYNNEI in the germline V gene. This CDR3 has 13 amino acids. CDR3 sequence reads: CASSDSNTGELFF.

The chain uses TRBV12-3 or TRBV12-4 and TRBJ2-1; checking the TCRdb D call of TRBD2 is not possible without DNA. There are 13 residues in the CDR3. The CDR3 here is CATGWRELDEQFF.

The chain has TRBV29-1 and TRBJ2-2; TCRdb picks TRBD2, but there is no DNA to check that call. CDR1 is SQVTM and CDR2 is ANQGSEA in the germline V gene. The CDR3 covers 13 residues. CDR3 in amino acids: CSVAAGDTGELFF.

The chain carries TRBV18 and TRBJ2-5; TCRdb gives TRBD1 as the D gene, but with no DNA this cannot be confirmed. Germline values: CDR1 KGHSH, CDR2 LQKENI. This CDR3 comprises 15 residues. CDR3 sequence reads: CASSPPGTGQETQYF.

The V and J genes are TRBV12-3 or TRBV12-4 and TRBJ2-1; there is no DNA to check the TCRdb D call of TRBD1. The CDR3 consists of 11 residues. This CDR3 reads CASSTGGEQFF.

The chain joins TRBV6-5 to TRBJ2-3; TCRdb proposes TRBD2, but this gene call is untestable without DNA. Germline assignment: CDR1 MNHEY and CDR2 SVGAGI. The CDR3 has 13 amino acids. CDR3 residues: CASSYRDSDTQYF.

CDR3 region: CATSRDRAVYEQYF. The chain recombines TRBV15 with TRBJ2-7; TCRdb's D call of TRBD2 is untestable without DNA. CDR3 length: 14 amino acids. The germline gives CDR1 LNHNV, CDR2 YYDKDF (reference sequence).

CDR3 protein: CATSRDRGMARTQYF. This sequence joins TRBV15 and TRBJ2-5; no DNA is available, so the TRBD1 call from TCRdb remains unchecked. The V gene's germline CDR1 is LNHNV and CDR2 YYDKDF (reference sequence). The CDR3 extends over 15 amino acids.

The chain links TRBV28 to TRBJ1-1; TCRdb designates TRBD1, a call that cannot be tested without DNA. The CDR3 has 14 amino acids. Germline CDR1 and CDR2: MDHEN and SYDVKM. The CDR3 loop is CASRGTGFAAEAFF.